This TCR beta chain was sequenced for a study of blood T cell repertoires in COVID-19. Study as a whole: Acute and convalescent COVID-19 specimens originated in the United States, Italy and Spain.

Germline V CDR1 and CDR2: SEHNR, FQNEAQ (reference sequence). CDR3 length: 14 amino acids. With V trimmed by 4 bases and J by 10 bases, 6 bases remained unmatched. Clones were sequenced by immunoSEQ multiplex PCR, and TCRdb holds only the in-frame ones, with some missing. The top ten clones hold 10% of a sample with 30,000 to 35,000 clones, more than 75% of them seen once. The TCR originated in an older man with active COVID-19. The chain has TRBV7-9 and TRBJ1-6; 8 bases match TRBD1. The sample comprised peripheral blood. The CDR3 here is CASSYGQGRSPLHF. CDR3 bases: TGTGCCAGCAGCTACGGACAGGGTCGATCACCCCTCCACTTT.